Listed here is a single T cell receptor (beta chain). This clonotype was counted ten times or more. This clone's antigen is unknown. One base away there is no much larger clone; base qualities are not given. CDR1 and CDR2, looked up from the germline V gene, are ENHRY and SYGVKD. The cysteine opens and the phenylalanine closes a CDR3 of 13 amino acids. CDR3 DNA only is kept here, 39 bases in frame from base 1. At the junction V is shortened by 5 bases and J by 6 bases, with 11 bases in between. These data come from a study of spatial heterogeneity in lung cancer (dated by TCRdb to about 2019). Looking at the study overall: More beta-chain than alpha-chain transcripts were consistently detected, likely reflecting higher beta-chain transcript abundance. At surgery, hundreds of tumor regions, around 67 matched nontumor lung samples and 45 to 60 PBMC samples were TCR-sequenced for both alpha and beta chains. TCR repertoire features were related to nonsynonymous mutation counts determined by whole-exome sequencing of tumor tissue. In non-small cell lung cancer, the study quantitatively compared TCR alpha and beta repertoires across several tumor regions, matched nontumor lung, and blood. In the raw uncorrected reads, each unique combination of TCR and UMI appeared more than ten times on average.

According to the study, the label for this sample's time point signals: sample taken at primary tumor resection. Without any cell sorting, TCR sequencing was performed on whole RNA extracted either from tumor and nontumor lung tissue or from cryopreserved PBMC samples. Samples were obtained from about 69 patients with early-stage, untreated non-small cell lung cancer from the lung TRACERx cohort. Only patients with enough RNA available from two or more tumor regions were chosen for TCR sequencing. Libraries were constructed by 5' RACE. The reads were generated on a NextSeq 500. The TCR library protocol attached a unique molecular identifier to each TCR cDNA molecule to allow correction of PCR and sequencing errors. In the paper's pipeline: TCR identification, UMI-based error correction and CDR3 extraction were performed with Decombinator tools. TCRs above a frequency of 2 per 1,000, corresponding to the top 1% of the tumor frequency distribution, were defined as expanded. Renyi diversity was calculated using the R vegan package after each repertoire was subsampled 100 times to 5,000 TCRs. To build CDR3 similarity networks, amino acid triplet string-kernel similarity was used, and CDR3s were connected when their pairwise similarity was above 0.82. TCRdb applied fastp at Q25 and MiXCR to the public reads, then kept only in-frame beta chains. CDR3 protein sequences are deduplicated, and each keeps its most common genes and DNA. These V and J calls are TCRdb output, not the study's own analysis. Present in this sample are tens of thousands of distinct CDR3 sequences, approximately 4.4% of which were seen just once. Clones ranked in the top ten supply 6.5% to 9% of the sample.

Overall results and qualifications from the work: Additional single-cell paired TCR alpha and beta sequencing was considered necessary to confirm, at a functional level, the hypothesis that regional TCRs recognize regional mutations. Ubiquitous expanded tumor TCRs were detected in blood more often at tumor resection than at routine follow-up.

The receptor comes from a male donor with early-stage non-small cell lung cancer. The rearrangement combines TRBV10-3 with TRBJ1-5; there is no confident call for the D gene. The sample consisted of PBMCs, taken at surgery. CDR3 loop: CAISKGWGQPQHF. The DNA sequence is given as TGTGCCATCAGTAAGGGTTGGGGTCAGCCCCAGCATTTT.